This entry lists 7 T cell receptor beta chains sequenced from one sample in a study of blood T cell repertoires in COVID-19. Sequencing used immunoSEQ multiplex PCR; TCRdb keeps in-frame clones, though not all of them. The sample carries around 120,000 clones, roughly 90% recorded once. Sample: peripheral blood. The source of these receptors is a man between 45 and 60 years old with acute or convalescent COVID-19.

DNA for the CDR3: TGTGCCAGCAGCCCAGTGGGGGGGACTGAAGCTTTCTTT. Its protein product is CASSPVGGTEAFF. V and J are TRBV5-6 and TRBJ1-1, with a weak D call TRBD1 (5 bases). V was clipped by 4 bases and J by 5 bases, with 12 bases between them. CDR1 and CDR2 (germline): SGHDT, YYEEEE. CDR3 size: 13 residues.

CDR3 region: CASSLRTGASGNTIYF. The CDR3 bases are TGTGCCAGCAGCCTACGGACAGGGGCATCTGGAAACACCATATATTTT. The chain couples TRBV5-4 to TRBJ1-3; 9 positions agree with TRBD1. The CDR3 is 16 amino acids. With 4 bases clipped from V and 1 base from J, the junction kept 6 bases outside the gene matches. Germline-derived CDR1 and CDR2 are SGHNT and YYREEE (reference sequence). Using reference TRBV5-4 and TRBJ1-3 for the parts outside the CDR3, the full variable domain is ETGVTQSPTHLIKTRGQQVTLRCSSQSGHNTVSWYQQALGQGPQFIFQYYREEENGRGNFPPRFSGLQFPNYSSELNVNALELDDSALYLCASSLRTGASGNTIYFGEGSWLTVV.

The chain uses TRBV5-1 and TRBJ1-6, with D uncertain. V was pared by 1 base and J by 6 bases, with 11 bases between. The V gene's germline CDR1 is SGHRS and CDR2 YFSETQ. This CDR3 is built from 15 residues. The CDR3, as DNA: TGCGCCAGCAGCTTGACGGGAGACTTTAATTCACCCCTCCACTTT. This gives the protein CASSLTGDFNSPLHF.

J is TRBJ2-2 and V is TRBV19; D is possibly TRBD2 (5 bases). Trimming took off 1 base at V and 7 bases at J, with 13 bases between the two ends. CDR1 and CDR2 (germline): LNHDA, SQIVND (reference sequence). This CDR3 spans 15 amino acids. CDR3 bases: TGTGCCAGTAGTATAGTTGGAGGTTACAGCGGGGAGCTGTTTTTT. The encoded protein is CASSIVGGYSGELFF.

Regarding this clone: Other DNA sequences within the sample encode an identical CDR3. The chain recombines TRBV6-5 with TRBJ1-2; 8 bases are shared with TRBD1. The CDR3 length is 13 residues. Germline-derived CDR1 and CDR2 are MNHEY and SVGAGI. Losses at the gene ends were 6 bases for V and 4 bases for J; bases not matched to a gene: 4. The CDR3 nucleotides read TGTGCCAGCAGCCCGGACAGGGCCTATGGCTACACCTTC. Amino acids: CASSPDRAYGYTF.

The rearrangement uses TRBV4-1 and TRBJ2-7; a weak D match, TRBD1 (6 bases). Deletions cut 3 bases from V and 2 bases from J, with 14 bases between. The germline CDR1 and CDR2 sequences are MGHRA and YSYEKL. CDR3 length: 15 residues. As DNA, the CDR3 is TGCGCCAGCAGCCACCCGCCGGGACAAACCTACGAGCAGTACTTC. It encodes CASSHPPGQTYEQYF.

The chain recombines TRBV15 with TRBJ2-1, with 7 bases fitting TRBD1. Germline V gene sequence: CDR1 LNHNV, CDR2 YYDKDF (reference sequence). Losses at the gene ends were 8 bases for V and 7 bases for J; bases not matched to a gene: 11. The CDR3 extends over 14 amino acids. CDR3 bases: TGTGCCACCTCGCCTCGACAGGGTATGAATGAGCAGTTCTTC. This gives the protein CATSPRQGMNEQFF.